The 30 T cell receptor beta chains listed next were all sequenced from one sample in a study of cytomegalovirus exposure and HLA in healthy donors. The PCR used 60 Vbeta and 13 Jbeta primers. The assay was immunoSEQ multiplex PCR, and TCRdb's table has in-frame clones only and misses some. The table for this sample gives tens of thousands of clones. Input material: PBMCs. The origin of the receptors is a man aged 35 to 55 in good health and CMV-seronegative.

V and J are TRBV4-1 and TRBJ1-1, with D unclear. The CDR3 loop spans 17 amino acids. The germline gives CDR1 MGHRA, CDR2 YSYEKL. V lost 4 bases, J lost 1 base, and 19 bases lay in between. CDR3 DNA sequence: TGCGCCAGCAGCCCGGTAGGACGGCGGAGGGCGAACACTGAAGCTTTCTTT. Translating gives CASSPVGRRRANTEAFF.

The chain combines TRBV6-5 with TRBJ2-5, with D perhaps matching TRBD2 (7 bases). V shed 2 bases and J shed 5 bases, with 15 bases lying between them. The CDR3 totals 15 residues. Germline CDR1 MNHEY, CDR2 SVGAGI. The CDR3 DNA sequence: TGTGCCAGCAGTTACGGCGGGGGCAAAGGGGAGACCCAGTACTTC. Translating it yields CASSYGGGKGETQYF.

V usage is TRBV4-1 and J usage is TRBJ2-1, with TRBD2 matching over 7 bases. The CDR3 is 15 residues long. V shed 3 bases, J shed 5 bases, and the junction held 7 bases outside the gene matches. Germline V lookup: CDR1 MGHRA, CDR2 YSYEKL. CDR3 bases: TGCGCCAGCAGCCATTCGACTAGCTTCGACAATGAGCAGTTCTTC. Amino acid sequence: CASSHSTSFDNEQFF.

This chain links TRBV28 with TRBJ2-1; D is perhaps TRBD2 (6 bases). The V gene lost 6 bases and the J gene lost 7 bases, with 16 bases spanning the gap. This CDR3 contains 14 residues. Looked up from germline, CDR1 is MDHEN and CDR2 is SYDVKM. The CDR3 sequence: CASRFVGSGNEQFF. The CDR3 DNA reads as TGTGCCAGCAGATTTGTCGGGAGCGGTAATGAGCAGTTCTTC.

V gene TRBV27 combines with J gene TRBJ2-1, with 7 bases aligning to TRBD2. This CDR3 has 13 amino acids. Germline trimming cut 2 bases from V and 8 bases from J; bases unmatched to any gene: 3. Per germline, CDR1 MNHEY and CDR2 SMNVEV (reference sequence). The CDR3 region is CASSLPGGDEQFF. In DNA, the CDR3 is TGTGCCAGCAGTTTACCTGGGGGGGATGAGCAGTTCTTC.

The genes are TRBV2 and TRBJ1-1, with D possibly matching TRBD1 (5 bases). The CDR3 spans 12 residues. Germline CDR1 and CDR2: SNHLY and FYNNEI. The V gene lost 9 bases and the J gene lost 1 base, with 9 bases spanning the gap. The CDR3 DNA sequence: TGTGCCAGTGTCAGGGAGAACACTGAAGCTTTCTTT. Protein product: CASVRENTEAFF.

The CDR3 region has the DNA TGTGCCTGGACCTTCAGGGCCCGAGAGGATGGCTACACCTTC. It specifies CAWTFRAREDGYTF. The chain has TRBV30 and TRBJ1-2; weak D call: TRBD1 (5 bases). Trimming took off 4 bases at V and 6 bases at J, with 18 bases between the two ends. The CDR3 totals 14 residues. Germline assignment: CDR1 GTSNPN and CDR2 SVGIG (reference sequence).

About this clone itself: Other DNA sequences from this sample encode an identical CDR3 as well. The chain recombines TRBV19 with TRBJ2-2; TRBD2 is a possible D gene (6 bases). Trimming removed 9 bases at V and 8 bases at J, with 16 bases between. Germline CDR1 reads LNHDA; CDR2 reads SQIVND (reference sequence). The CDR3 extends over 13 amino acids. The CDR3, as DNA: TGTGCCAGCAAAAGACGGGAGACTGGGGAGCTGTTTTTT. It specifies CASKRRETGELFF.

The chain is built from TRBV13 and TRBJ2-2; no definite D call. The CDR3 extends over 16 amino acids. Trimming stripped 1 base from V and 0 bases from J, with 9 bases between. Germline assignment: CDR1 PRHDT and CDR2 FYEKMQ (reference sequence). Here the CDR3 DNA reads TGTGCCAGCAGCTTAGACGGTTTTCCGAACACCGGGGAGCTGTTTTTT. It specifies CASSLDGFPNTGELFF.

CDR3 sequence: CASSKGTSVDTQYF. CDR3 sequence (DNA): TGTGCCAGCAGCAAGGGGACTAGCGTGGATACGCAGTATTTT. This chain joins TRBV7-3 and TRBJ2-3; 10 nucleotides agree with TRBD2. CDR1 is SGHTA, CDR2 FQGTGA, per germline. The CDR3 is 14 amino acids. V shed 5 bases, J shed 6 bases, and the junction held 5 bases outside the gene matches.

The chain uses TRBV30 and TRBJ2-2; possibly TRBD2 for D (6 bases). Germline values: CDR1 GTSNPN, CDR2 SVGIG (reference sequence). V dropped 3 bases and J dropped 5 bases, with 16 bases sitting between them. The CDR3 has 15 amino acids. DNA of the CDR3: TGTGCCTGGAGGGAGGGACTTCTAAGGACCGGGGAGCTGTTTTTT. Amino acids: CAWREGLLRTGELFF.

The CDR3 reads CASSPGQGVGYNEQFF. In DNA, the CDR3 is TGTGCCAGCTCCCCGGGACAGGGAGTGGGGTATAATGAGCAGTTCTTC. The chain carries TRBV18 and TRBJ2-1; 9 nucleotides line up with TRBD1. Losses at the gene ends were 6 bases for V and 7 bases for J; bases not matched to a gene: 13. This CDR3 is built from 16 residues. Germline lookup yields CDR1 KGHSH and CDR2 LQKENI. The whole variable domain, remainder taken from reference TRBV18 and TRBJ2-1, is NAGVMQNPRHLVRRRGQEARLRCSPMKGHSHVYWYRQLPEEGLKFMVYLQKENIIDESGMPKERFSAEFPKEGPSILRIQQVVRGDSAAYFCASSPGQGVGYNEQFFGPGTRLTVL.

The chain links TRBV9 to TRBJ2-5; D may be TRBD1 (6 bases). The CDR3 extends over 14 amino acids. Germline assignment: CDR1 SGDLS and CDR2 YYNGEE. V lost 4 bases and J 7 bases, leaving 17 bases between the germline ends. The CDR3 region is CASSPTGSRWTQYF. CDR3 bases: TGTGCCAGCAGCCCAACAGGGTCAAGGTGGACCCAGTACTTC.

This chain joins TRBV19 and TRBJ1-1; D gene unclear. V lost 8 bases and J lost 8, with 18 bases in between. CDR3 length: 13 residues. CDR1 is LNHDA, CDR2 SQIVND, per germline (reference sequence). CDR3 nucleotide sequence: TGTGCCAGTGTCGGACGTCGGACTTTCGAAGCTTTCTTT. Translated, it gives CASVGRRTFEAFF.

This chain uses TRBV30 with TRBJ2-1; the D gene is possibly TRBD2 (5 bases). Trimming left V 0 bases short and J 5 bases short, with 8 bases between. The CDR3 loop spans 13 amino acids. Germline CDR1 and CDR2: GTSNPN and SVGIG (reference sequence). As DNA, the CDR3 is TGTGCCTGGAGTGTAGCGGACGACAATGAGCAGTTCTTC. It is translated as CAWSVADDNEQFF.

The chain has TRBV19 and TRBJ1-2; a possible D gene is TRBD1 (6 bases). Looked up from germline, CDR1 is LNHDA and CDR2 is SQIVND (reference sequence). The CDR3 has 13 residues. V was pared by 7 bases and J by 2 bases, with 11 bases between. CDR3 in DNA: TGTGCCAGTATGGGGCAGGGGAACTATGGCTACACCTTC. The encoded protein is CASMGQGNYGYTF. The whole variable domain, remainder taken from reference TRBV19 and TRBJ1-2, is DGGITQSPKYLFRKEGQNVTLSCEQNLNHDAMYWYRQDPGQGLRLIYYSQIVNDFQKGDIAEGYSVSREKKESFPLTVTSAQKNPTAFYLCASMGQGNYGYTFGSGTRLTVV.

This chain uses TRBV30 with TRBJ1-1; D not resolved. Germline assignment: CDR1 GTSNPN and CDR2 SVGIG (reference sequence). The CDR3 totals 12 residues. The V end lost 5 bases, the J end lost 1 base, and 8 bases lay between the germline ends. CDR3 loop: CAWGRTNTEAFF. DNA of the CDR3: TGTGCCTGGGGGAGGACGAACACTGAAGCTTTCTTT.

V is TRBV15 and J is TRBJ2-5, with TRBD2 identical over 9 bases. J gave up 4 bases and V 1 base, and 10 bases lay outside the gene matches. Germline V gene lookup returns CDR1 LNHNV and CDR2 YYDKDF (reference sequence). This CDR3 contains 17 residues. CDR3: CATSRVTGTSFRETQYF. Written as DNA, the CDR3 is TGTGCCACCAGCAGAGTTACCGGGACTAGCTTCAGAGAGACCCAGTACTTC. The entire variable domain, with the rest obtained from reference TRBV15 and TRBJ2-5, is as follows: DAMVIQNPRYQVTQFGKPVTLSCSQTLNHNVMYWYQQKSSQAPKLLFHYYDKDFNNEADTPDNFQSRRPNTSFCFLDIRSPGLGDTAMYLCATSRVTGTSFRETQYFGPGTRLLVL.

The rearrangement joins TRBV5-1 to TRBJ1-1, with a weak D call TRBD1 (6 bases). CDR1 and CDR2 (germline): SGHRS, YFSETQ. V lost 0 bases and J 2 bases, leaving 11 bases between the germline ends. The CDR3 contains 15 residues. This CDR3 is CASSLVGGFNTEAFF. In DNA form, the CDR3 reads TGCGCCAGCAGCTTGGTAGGGGGTTTTAACACTGAAGCTTTCTTT.

The rearrangement uses TRBV30 and TRBJ1-5; TRBD1 might be the D (6 bases). Trimming took 4 bases from V and 4 from J, leaving 17 bases between them. Germline assignment: CDR1 GTSNPN and CDR2 SVGIG (reference sequence). This CDR3 region has 15 residues. CDR3 nucleotide sequence: TGTGCCTGGAATAGGGGCGGGGGGCGAAATCAGCCCCAGCATTTT. It encodes CAWNRGGGRNQPQHF.

CDR3 sequence reads: CASSYKSGRGSYEQYF. For the CDR3, the DNA is TGTGCCAGCAGTTACAAGAGCGGCCGAGGCTCCTACGAGCAGTACTTC. J is TRBJ2-7 and V is TRBV6-5, with D possibly TRBD2 on 5 matching bases. Between the trimmed V and J ends, which lost 2 bases and 0 bases, there was a span of 14 bases. Germline CDR1 reads MNHEY; CDR2 reads SVGAGI. The CDR3 sequence is 16 residues long.

The genes are TRBV7-2 and TRBJ1-1, with D tentatively TRBD1 (6 bases). The CDR3 runs 14 residues. The V gene's germline CDR1 is SGHTA and CDR2 FQGNSA. V was shortened by 4 bases and J by 7 bases, with 16 bases between the two germline ends. The CDR3 loop is CASSSRGGQIEAFF. CDR3 bases: TGTGCCAGCAGCTCCAGGGGCGGCCAGATTGAAGCTTTCTTT.

The chain is built from TRBV5-1 and TRBJ2-5, with 8 nucleotides matching TRBD1. Germline V lookup: CDR1 SGHRS, CDR2 YFSETQ. The CDR3 is made up of 14 amino acids. After removal of 7 bases from V and 2 bases from J, the junction contained 7 bases not matched to a gene. The CDR3 spells CASRTGITQETQYF. Written as DNA, the CDR3 is TGCGCCAGCCGGACAGGGATCACACAAGAGACCCAGTACTTC.

V and J are TRBV4-3 and TRBJ2-5; D possibly corresponds to TRBD2 (6 bases). The germline CDR1 and CDR2 sequences are LGHNA and YSLEER. The CDR3 extends over 14 amino acids. Trimming removed 0 bases at V and 5 bases at J, with 10 bases between. CDR3 nucleotide sequence: TGCGCCAGCAGCCAAGACCGGGACTGGGAGACCCAGTACTTC. Protein product: CASSQDRDWETQYF.

The J gene is TRBJ1-1, the V gene TRBV18, with TRBD1 as a possible D gene (6 bases). Trimming took off 6 bases at V and 1 base at J, with 15 bases between the two ends. There are 15 residues in the CDR3. Germline CDR1 is KGHSH and CDR2 is LQKENI. The CDR3 loop reads CASSPQRTENTEAFF. CDR3 nucleotides: TGTGCCAGCTCGCCTCAGAGGACAGAGAACACTGAAGCTTTCTTT.

The J gene is TRBJ2-5, the V gene TRBV5-1; D remains unclear. The V end lost 1 base, the J end lost 4 bases, and 11 bases lay between the germline ends. Germline V lookup: CDR1 SGHRS, CDR2 YFSETQ. This CDR3 has 14 amino acids. The CDR3 here is CASSLQDGRETQYF. CDR3 nucleotide sequence: TGCGCCAGCAGCTTGCAGGATGGCAGAGAGACCCAGTACTTC.

The chain is built from TRBV14 and TRBJ2-2, with TRBD2 matching 12 bases. V dropped 9 bases and J dropped 3; count of bases not matched to a gene: 14. CDR3 length: 18 amino acids. Germline CDR1 reads SGHDN; CDR2 reads FVKESK. The CDR3, as DNA: TGTGCCAGACGTCGGCTAGCGGGAGGGCCGGGATACACCGGGGAGCTGTTTTTT. Translated: CARRRLAGGPGYTGELFF.

Written as DNA, the CDR3 is TGCGCCAGCAGTGGGGACAGGGGGCATAATCAGCCCCAGCATTTT. The encoded protein is CASSGDRGHNQPQHF. The chain is built from TRBV10-2 and TRBJ1-5; 12 nucleotides agree with TRBD1. From germline, CDR1 is WSHSY and CDR2 SAAADI. This CDR3 is built from 15 residues. V lost 4 bases, J lost 4 bases, and 2 bases stayed unmatched.

The chain joins TRBV5-6 to TRBJ2-5, with 7 bases that match TRBD1. The CDR3 runs 13 residues. Trimming at V came to 2 bases and at J to 6 bases, leaving 4 bases not matched to a gene. CDR1 SGHDT and CDR2 YYEEEE come from the germline V gene. This chain's CDR3 is CASSLGGVKTQYF. Here the CDR3 DNA reads TGTGCCAGCAGCTTAGGGGGCGTAAAGACCCAGTACTTC.

The chain recombines TRBV6-1 with TRBJ2-1, with 16 bases aligning to TRBD2. CDR1 and CDR2 (germline): MNHNS, SASEGT. This CDR3 has 20 amino acids. Trimming removed 3 bases from V and 7 bases from J; junction bases left unmatched: 15. In DNA, the CDR3 is TGTGCCAGCAGTGATTCTCGCGGGACTAGCGGGAGGGGGTCGCGAAATGAGCAGTTCTTC. This gives the protein CASSDSRGTSGRGSRNEQFF.